This entry lists 23 T cell receptor beta chains sequenced from one sample in a study of T cell responses to AZD1222 COVID-19 vaccine. Only in-frame clones appear in the TCRdb table, and some are missing; sequencing was by immunoSEQ multiplex PCR. The table has 90,000 to 150,000 clones, 70% to 90% seen once. Sequenced material: peripheral blood, taken 28 days after the second AZD1222 dose. These receptors were taken from an adult who received the AZD1222 COVID-19 vaccine.

Notes on this clone: Other DNA sequences from this sample encode an identical CDR3 as well. J is TRBJ2-7 and V is TRBV6-5; 9 bases agree with TRBD1. Looked up from germline, CDR1 is MNHEY and CDR2 is SVGAGI. V lost 0 bases to trimming and J lost 2 bases; unmatched junction nucleotides: 2. The CDR3 extends over 15 amino acids. The CDR3 DNA reads as TGTGCCAGCAGTTACTCCGGGACAGGGACCTACGAGCAGTACTTC. This sequence encodes CASSYSGTGTYEQYF.

The genes are TRBV4-3 and TRBJ1-1; 7 nucleotides line up with TRBD1. Trimming at V came to 1 base and at J to 1 base, leaving 3 bases not matched to a gene. The CDR3 extends over 15 amino acids. Looked up from germline, CDR1 is LGHNA and CDR2 is YSLEER. The CDR3 loop reads CASSQVYRGNTEAFF. The DNA for the CDR3 is TGCGCCAGCAGCCAAGTCTACAGGGGGAACACTGAAGCTTTCTTT.

The chain uses TRBV6-6 and TRBJ2-7; tentative D call: TRBD1 (5 bases). The CDR3 has 15 amino acids. V was shortened by 2 bases and J by 0 bases, with 11 bases between the two germline ends. Germline CDR1 MNHNY, CDR2 SVGAGI (reference sequence). CDR3 DNA sequence: TGTGCCAGCAGTTACCGCCAGGGCCACTCCTACGAGCAGTACTTC. Residues: CASSYRQGHSYEQYF.

In this sample, this clone turned up a few times. Other nucleotide sequences in the sample specify the same CDR3. The V gene is TRBV19, the J gene TRBJ1-5; no definite D call. The CDR3 totals 17 residues. The germline CDR1 and CDR2 sequences are LNHDA and SQIVND (reference sequence). Trimming took off 0 bases at V and 0 bases at J, with 12 bases between the two ends. The CDR3 loop is CASSIDRRVYSNQPQHF. CDR3 coding DNA: TGTGCCAGTAGTATAGATCGTCGGGTTTATAGCAATCAGCCCCAGCATTTT.

This clone was seen once. V usage is TRBV11-2 and J usage is TRBJ1-3, with no clear D. This CDR3 is built from 15 residues. The germline gives CDR1 SGHAT, CDR2 FQNNGV. V lost 0 bases to trimming and J lost 0 bases, with 6 bases between them. The CDR3 bases are TGTGCCAGCAGCTTAGAGCCGGGCTCTGGAAACACCATATATTTT. Translation gives CASSLEPGSGNTIYF.

J is TRBJ2-5 and V is TRBV7-2; maybe TRBD1 (7 bases). V lost 5 bases and J 3 bases, leaving 19 bases between the germline ends. The CDR3 extends over 16 amino acids. The germline V gene encodes CDR1 SGHTA and CDR2 FQGNSA. CDR3 loop: CASSPGTVGRKETQYF. The CDR3 DNA reads TGTGCCAGCAGCCCCGGGACAGTCGGGAGAAAAGAGACCCAGTACTTC.

This chain joins TRBV7-9 and TRBJ1-3, with D hard to call. The V gene lost 5 bases and the J gene lost 4 bases, with 9 bases spanning the gap. The CDR3 sequence is 13 residues long. Germline CDR1 reads SEHNR; CDR2 reads FQNEAQ (reference sequence). CDR3 in amino acids: CASSPWGGNTIYF. The CDR3 DNA sequence: TGTGCCAGCAGCCCGTGGGGAGGAAACACCATATATTTT.

The CDR3 DNA is TGTGCCAGCAGTATGCCCGGACAGATCCACGAGCAGTACTTC. This codes for CASSMPGQIHEQYF. The gene calls are TRBV6-5 and TRBJ2-7; possibly TRBD1 for D (6 bases). The CDR3 extends over 14 amino acids. The ends were cut back, 5 bases at V and 5 bases at J, with 16 bases in the middle. Germline loops: CDR1 MNHEY, CDR2 SVGAGI.

For the CDR3, the DNA is TGTGCCAGCAGTGAAGGAAGGGGCACCGAAGCTTTCTTT. Amino acids: CASSEGRGTEAFF. The rearrangement uses TRBV6-1 and TRBJ1-1; maybe TRBD1 (5 bases). With 1 base removed from V and 8 bases from J, the gap between germline ends came to 11 bases. The germline CDR1 and CDR2 sequences are MNHNS and SASEGT. This CDR3 is 13 amino acids long.

This sequence joins TRBV18 and TRBJ2-7, with 7 nucleotides matching TRBD2. This CDR3 is 16 amino acids long. Germline values: CDR1 KGHSH, CDR2 LQKENI. The J segment lost 1 base and the V segment lost 1 base, leaving 7 bases of the junction unmatched. The CDR3: CASSPRDSGGSYEQYF. The CDR3 coding sequence is TGTGCCAGCTCACCACGGGACTCCGGGGGGTCCTACGAGCAGTACTTC.

This chain uses TRBV25-1 with TRBJ1-2; D possibly corresponds to TRBD1 (5 bases). The CDR3 covers 14 residues. V gave up 4 bases and J gave up 4 bases, with 13 bases separating them. Germline V gene sequence: CDR1 MGHDK, CDR2 SYGVNS. As DNA, the CDR3 is TGTGCCAGCAGTGCGGGACGGCTCTCCTATGGCTACACCTTC. It is translated as CASSAGRLSYGYTF.

The CDR3 DNA reads TGTGCCAGCAGTCCGGGTCGCCTGAATGAAAAACTGTTTTTT. The encoded protein is CASSPGRLNEKLFF. The chain recombines TRBV6-5 with TRBJ1-4; the D is unclear. This CDR3 spans 14 amino acids. V gave up 5 bases and J gave up 5 bases, with 12 bases separating them. The germline V gene has CDR1 MNHEY and CDR2 SVGAGI.

This chain connects TRBV7-2 to TRBJ2-1; 9 bases line up with TRBD2. V lost 2 bases and J lost 8; bases outside the gene matches: 4. This CDR3 region has 14 residues. From germline, CDR1 is SGHTA and CDR2 FQGNSA. In DNA form, the CDR3 reads TGTGCCAGCAGCTTACCTAGCGGGGTCTATGAGCAGTTCTTC. Translation gives CASSLPSGVYEQFF.

Only one count was recorded for this clone. The chain combines TRBV2 with TRBJ1-3, with TRBD1 identical over 9 bases. The CDR3 runs to 12 residues. The V segment lost 8 bases and the J segment 7 bases; nucleotides outside the gene matches: 3. CDR1 SNHLY and CDR2 FYNNEI come from the germline V gene. The CDR3 protein is CASHRGQNTIYF. Written as DNA, the CDR3 is TGTGCCAGCCACAGGGGGCAGAACACCATATATTTT.

The chain has TRBV28 and TRBJ1-2, with D perhaps matching TRBD1 (5 bases). Trimming took off 8 bases at V and 2 bases at J, with 18 bases between the two ends. This CDR3 has 15 residues. Germline V lookup: CDR1 MDHEN, CDR2 SYDVKM. CDR3 in amino acids: CASGNPGTKNYGYTF. The CDR3 DNA reads TGTGCCAGCGGGAACCCCGGGACGAAAAACTATGGCTACACCTTC.

The J gene is TRBJ2-3, the V gene TRBV7-9; D call uncertain. CDR1 is SEHNR, CDR2 FQNEAQ, per germline (reference sequence). Trimming removed 2 bases from V and 1 base from J, with 10 bases in between. CDR3 length: 15 amino acids. As DNA, the CDR3 is TGTGCCAGCAGCTTATACGCCCGGGGCACAGATACGCAGTATTTT. Protein: CASSLYARGTDTQYF.

V and J are TRBV19 and TRBJ2-7; D gene unclear. Per the germline V gene, CDR1 is LNHDA and CDR2 is SQIVND (reference sequence). The ends were cut back, 6 bases at V and 1 base at J, with 10 bases in the middle. This CDR3 spans 13 amino acids. The CDR3 reads CASSTDGSYEQYF. The CDR3, as DNA: TGTGCCAGTAGCACGGACGGGTCCTACGAGCAGTACTTC.

This clone occurred once. The sample holds other DNA sequences that translate to the same CDR3. V gene TRBV20-1 combines with J gene TRBJ2-7; a possible D gene is TRBD1 (6 bases). The CDR3 is 11 residues long. The germline CDR1 and CDR2 sequences are DFQATT and SNEGSKA (reference sequence). The V and J ends lost 4 bases and 4 bases respectively, with 8 bases between them. DNA for the CDR3: TGCAGTGCTAACAGGGAATACGAGCAGTACTTC. As protein: CSANREYEQYF.

The genes are TRBV19 and TRBJ2-1; no reliable D call. The CDR3 extends over 13 amino acids. Germline V gives CDR1 LNHDA, CDR2 SQIVND (reference sequence). The V and J ends lost 2 bases and 1 base respectively, with 3 bases between them. The CDR3 region has the DNA TGTGCCAGTAGTATAAGGTCCTACAATGAGCAGTTCTTC. Residues: CASSIRSYNEQFF.

This clone was seen only once. This chain links TRBV9 with TRBJ2-2; D possibly corresponds to TRBD1 (5 bases). CDR3 length equals 15 residues. Per germline, CDR1 SGDLS and CDR2 YYNGEE. Trimming cost V 0 bases and J 4 bases, with 10 bases left between them. The CDR3 spells CASSVAGASTGELFF. The CDR3 nucleotides read TGTGCCAGCAGCGTAGCTGGGGCCTCCACCGGGGAGCTGTTTTTT.

This clone was seen only once. The chain has TRBV19 and TRBJ1-5; TRBD1 aligns across 10 bases. This CDR3 comprises 15 residues. The ends lost 3 bases at V and 2 bases at J; junction bases unmatched: 1. Germline V gene lookup returns CDR1 LNHDA and CDR2 SQIVND (reference sequence). CDR3 nucleotide sequence: TGTGCCAGTAGTATTGGGACAGGGGGCAATCAGCCCCAGCATTTT. Protein: CASSIGTGGNQPQHF.

The rearrangement joins TRBV25-1 to TRBJ1-2; maybe TRBD1 (5 bases). Trimming removed 7 bases at V and 3 bases at J, with 9 bases between. The CDR3 is made up of 12 amino acids. Looked up from germline, CDR1 is MGHDK and CDR2 is SYGVNS. The CDR3 sequence is CASNGGYYGYTF. The CDR3, as DNA: TGTGCCAGCAACGGGGGATACTATGGCTACACCTTC.

V and J are TRBV7-6 and TRBJ1-3; 7 bases map to TRBD1. Trimming at V came to 0 bases and at J to 0 bases, leaving 5 bases not matched to a gene. The CDR3 length is 17 residues. Per the germline V gene, CDR1 is SGHVS and CDR2 is FNYEAQ. The CDR3 DNA reads TGTGCCAGCAGCTTAGCGCGGGACAGCTACTCTGGAAACACCATATATTTT. Translation: CASSLARDSYSGNTIYF.